The next 14 T cell receptor beta chains were all read from a single sample in a study of identical twins. TCRdb reprocessed the 5' RACE reads via MiXCR and lists one record per CDR3 protein. The sample yields around 500,000 distinct CDR3 sequences, approximately 15% seen once. The sample was also linked to a second study, of yellow fever vaccine responses in identical twins.

The sequenced sample was CD4+ T cells sorted from blood. The origin of the receptors is a woman under 30 in good health.

Only a few counts were recorded for this clonotype. The chain carries TRBV12-3 or TRBV12-4 and TRBJ2-1; 8 nucleotides agree with TRBD1. The V gene end was trimmed by 4 bases and the J gene end by 5 bases; junction bases not matched to a gene: 1. This CDR3 has 13 amino acids. CDR3 in amino acids: CASSSDRDNEQFF. CDR3 nucleotides: TGTGCCAGCAGTTCGGACAGGGACAATGAGCAGTTCTTC.

This clonotype was recorded many times. This chain links TRBV14 with TRBJ2-7; D possibly uses TRBD1 or TRBD2 (5 bases each). Trimming cost V 1 base and J 4 bases, with 17 bases left between them. Germline assignment: CDR1 SGHDN and CDR2 FVKESK. The CDR3 is 16 residues long. The CDR3 protein is CASSQGRDANLYEQYF. CDR3 coding DNA: TGTGCCAGCAGCCAAGGCCGGGACGCTAACTTGTACGAGCAGTACTTC.

This clonotype came up a few times. This CDR3 is CASSFLFDNYGYTF. The CDR3 DNA is TGTGCCAGCAGCTTCCTGTTCGATAACTATGGCTACACCTTC. The chain recombines TRBV13 with TRBJ1-2, with D unresolved. V lost 3 bases, J lost 1 base, and 9 bases lay in between. Germline CDR1 and CDR2: PRHDT and FYEKMQ (reference sequence). This CDR3 is 14 amino acids long.

In its sample, this clonotype was seen a few times. This chain connects TRBV25-1 to TRBJ2-3; 8 bases map to TRBD2. V lost 2 bases, J lost 3 bases, and 7 bases stayed unmatched. Germline values: CDR1 MGHDK, CDR2 SYGVNS. The CDR3 loop spans 16 amino acids. CDR3 in amino acids: CASSEGGLVRTDTQYF. The CDR3, as DNA: TGTGCCAGCAGTGAAGGGGGACTAGTTAGAACAGATACGCAGTATTTT.

This clonotype came up a few times. The chain has TRBV15 and TRBJ2-7; possibly TRBD2 for D (6 bases). Germline values: CDR1 LNHNV, CDR2 YYDKDF (reference sequence). Between the trimmed V and J ends, which lost 6 bases and 0 bases, there was a span of 18 bases. CDR3 length equals 16 residues. The CDR3 coding sequence is TGTGCCACCAGTAAGAGAATAGCGGCGAGCTCCTACGAGCAGTACTTC. This gives the protein CATSKRIAASSYEQYF.

The V and J genes are TRBV2 and TRBJ1-5; D not certain. Germline loops: CDR1 SNHLY, CDR2 FYNNEI. V gave up 5 bases and J gave up 3 bases, with 14 bases separating them. The CDR3 length is 15 residues. The CDR3 reads CASSISPPSNQPQHF. CDR3 coding DNA: TGTGCCAGCAGTATAAGCCCCCCCTCCAATCAGCCCCAGCATTTT.

The CDR3 sequence: CASSSPRREAFF. The CDR3 DNA sequence: TGTGCCAGCAGTTCCCCCAGGAGGGAAGCTTTCTTT. The chain couples TRBV6-5 to TRBJ1-1; no reliable D call. This CDR3 region has 12 residues. The V gene's germline CDR1 is MNHEY and CDR2 SVGAGI. V was clipped by 4 bases and J by 8 bases, with 11 bases between them.

The chain is built from TRBV11-2 and TRBJ2-7; possibly TRBD2 for D (5 bases). The CDR3 covers 12 residues. CDR1 and CDR2 from the germline V gene are SGHAT and FQNNGV. V dropped 5 bases and J dropped 11 bases, with 16 bases sitting between them. The chain's CDR3 is CASSTSGNSEYF. The CDR3, as DNA: TGTGCCAGCAGCACCTCGGGAAATTCGGAGTACTTC.

Only a few counts were recorded for this clonotype. The chain has TRBV12-3 or TRBV12-4 and TRBJ2-1, with TRBD2 matching 7 bases. J was trimmed by 4 bases and V by 6 bases; bases with no gene match: 6. The CDR3 runs 14 residues. Here the CDR3 DNA reads TGTGCCAGCAGGGGAGGGGCGGAGTACAATGAGCAGTTCTTC. Translating gives CASRGGAEYNEQFF.

The chain couples TRBV28 to TRBJ1-1; D is undetermined. The CDR3 has 14 residues. Germline V gene data show CDR1 as MDHEN and CDR2 as SYDVKM. V lost 6 bases, J lost 4 bases, and 15 bases lay in between. CDR3 region: CASSLVRVSTEAFF. The CDR3 DNA follows: TGTGCCAGCAGCCTGGTGAGGGTAAGCACTGAAGCTTTCTTT.

This clonotype was detected a few times. The V and J genes are TRBV6-2 or TRBV6-3 and TRBJ2-1; D possibly uses TRBD1 or TRBD2 (5 bases each). This CDR3 region has 13 residues. Per the germline V gene, CDR1 is MNHEY and CDR2 is SVGEGT. Trimming pared 7 bases from V and 7 bases from J, leaving 14 bases between. CDR3 residues: CASIGTVWNEQFF. The CDR3, as DNA: TGTGCCAGCATCGGGACGGTGTGGAATGAGCAGTTCTTC.

The chain is built from TRBV4-2 and TRBJ2-1; the match to TRBD2 covers 13 bases. V lost 4 bases and J lost 5; bases outside the gene matches: 5. CDR3 length: 16 amino acids. Germline loops: CDR1 LGHNA, CDR2 YNFKEQ. The chain's CDR3 is CASSRPGTSGNNEQFF. The CDR3 region has the DNA TGTGCCAGCAGCCGACCCGGGACTAGCGGGAACAATGAGCAGTTCTTC.

This chain links TRBV12-3 or TRBV12-4 with TRBJ2-3; the match to TRBD2 covers 7 bases. The ends lost 4 bases at V and 4 bases at J; junction bases unmatched: 8. The CDR3 has 15 amino acids. The CDR3 bases are TGTGCCAGCAGTTCACGGACTAGTGACCCAGATACGCAGTATTTT. Translating gives CASSSRTSDPDTQYF.

This clonotype was observed a handful of times. CDR3 in DNA: TGTGCCAGCAGCTGGCCCCGGGGCAATGAGCAGTTCTTC. It codes for CASSWPRGNEQFF. V usage is TRBV7-2 and J usage is TRBJ2-1, with D maybe TRBD2 (5 bases). Germline V lookup: CDR1 SGHTA, CDR2 FQGNSA. Deletions cut 4 bases from V and 6 bases from J, with 10 bases between. CDR3 length: 13 residues.